This TCR beta chain was profiled in a study of blood T cells in healthy people across ages. CDR3 length: 17 amino acids. Combining a sample-barcoded 5' primer with a J-beta primer mix, a second PCR ran for about 7 to 11 cycles. Each cDNA molecule was tagged by a template-switch adaptor with 12 random nucleotides. MiXCR was run by TCRdb on the 5' RACE reads, yielding one entry per CDR3 protein. The sample has around 780,000 distinct CDR3 sequences, approximately 53% seen once. Sequencing was done on a sample of blood. V gene TRBV21-1 combines with J gene TRBJ2-7; the table assigns TRBD2, which was not confirmed against the DNA. TRBV21-1 is assigned pseudogene status. The sequence was collected from a middle-aged man in good health. The CDR3 reads CASSGQFRLAASYEQYF. CDR3 nucleotides: TGTGCCAGCAGCGGTCAATTTAGGCTAGCGGCCTCCTACGAGCAGTACTTC.